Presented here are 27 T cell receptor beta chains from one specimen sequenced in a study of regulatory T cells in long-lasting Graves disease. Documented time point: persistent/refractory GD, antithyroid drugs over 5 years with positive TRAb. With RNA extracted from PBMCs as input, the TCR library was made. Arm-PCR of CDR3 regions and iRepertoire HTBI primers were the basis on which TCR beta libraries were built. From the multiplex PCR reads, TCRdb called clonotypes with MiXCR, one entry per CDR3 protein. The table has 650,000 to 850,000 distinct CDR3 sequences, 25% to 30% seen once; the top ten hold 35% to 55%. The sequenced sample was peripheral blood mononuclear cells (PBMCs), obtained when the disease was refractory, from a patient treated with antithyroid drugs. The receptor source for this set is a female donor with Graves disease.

The CDR3 coding sequence is TGTGCCAGCAGCTTAGACCACAAAGTCTATGGCTACACCTTC. This gives the protein CASSLDHKVYGYTF. V and J are TRBV7-9 and TRBJ1-2; D is unclear. Trimming took 1 base from V and 4 from J, leaving 10 bases between them. The CDR3 contains 14 residues. CDR1 is SEHNR, CDR2 FQNEAQ, per germline (reference sequence). Together with reference TRBV7-9 and TRBJ1-2, the CDR3 gives the full variable domain: DTGVSQNPRHKITKRGQNVTFRCDPISEHNRLYWYRQTLGQGPEFLTYFQNEAQLEKSRLLSDRFSAERPKGSFSTLEIQRTEQGDSAMYLCASSLDHKVYGYTFGSGTRLTVV.

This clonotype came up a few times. The CDR3 sequence: CASRLPGPAEYGYTF. As DNA, the CDR3 is TGTGCCAGCAGACTTCCGGGACCGGCTGAATATGGCTACACCTTC. This chain joins TRBV7-9 and TRBJ1-2; a possible D gene is TRBD1 (5 bases). The CDR3 is 15 residues long. CDR1 and CDR2 from the germline V gene are SEHNR and FQNEAQ (reference sequence). The V end was cut by 6 bases, the J end by 5 bases, with 19 bases between.

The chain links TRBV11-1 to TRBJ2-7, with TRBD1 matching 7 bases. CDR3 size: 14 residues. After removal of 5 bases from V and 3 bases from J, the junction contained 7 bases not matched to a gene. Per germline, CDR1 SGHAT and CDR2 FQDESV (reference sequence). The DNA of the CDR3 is TGTGCCAGCAGCCCGGCGGACAGGCGCTACGAGCAGTACTTC. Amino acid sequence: CASSPADRRYEQYF. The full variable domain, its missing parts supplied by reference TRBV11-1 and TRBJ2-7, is EAEVAQSPRYKITEKSQAVAFWCDPISGHATLYWYRQILGQGPELLVQFQDESVVDDSQLPKDRFSAERLKGVDSTLKIQPAELGDSAMYLCASSPADRRYEQYFGPGTRLTVT.

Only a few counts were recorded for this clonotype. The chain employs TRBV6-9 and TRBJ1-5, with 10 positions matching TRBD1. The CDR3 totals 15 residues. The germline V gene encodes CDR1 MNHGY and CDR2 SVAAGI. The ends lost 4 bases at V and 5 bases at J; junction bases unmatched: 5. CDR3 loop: CASSSTGGADQPQHF. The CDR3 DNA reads TGTGCCAGCAGTTCGACAGGGGGCGCGGATCAGCCCCAGCATTTT.

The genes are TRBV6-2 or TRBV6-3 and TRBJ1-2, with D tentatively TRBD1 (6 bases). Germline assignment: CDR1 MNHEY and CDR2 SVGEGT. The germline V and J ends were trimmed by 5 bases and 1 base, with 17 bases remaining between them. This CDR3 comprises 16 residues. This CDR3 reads CASSEKPDSDNYGYTF. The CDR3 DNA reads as TGTGCCAGCAGTGAAAAGCCGGACAGCGATAACTATGGCTACACCTTC.

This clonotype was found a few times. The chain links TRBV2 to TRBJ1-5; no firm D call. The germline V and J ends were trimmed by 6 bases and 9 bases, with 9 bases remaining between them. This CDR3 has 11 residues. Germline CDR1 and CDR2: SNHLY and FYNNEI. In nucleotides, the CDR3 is TGTGCCAGCAGGGCCCCCGGGCCCCAGCATTTT. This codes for CASRAPGPQHF. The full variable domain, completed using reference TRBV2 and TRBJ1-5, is EPEVTQTPSHQVTQMGQEVILRCVPISNHLYFYWYRQILGQKVEFLVSFYNNEISEKSEIFDDQFSVERPDGSNFTLKIRSTKLEDSAMYFCASRAPGPQHFGDGTRLSIL.

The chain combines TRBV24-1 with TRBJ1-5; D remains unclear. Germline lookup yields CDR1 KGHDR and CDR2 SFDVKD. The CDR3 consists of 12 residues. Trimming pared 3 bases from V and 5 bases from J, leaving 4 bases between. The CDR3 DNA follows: TGTGCCACCAGTGATGGATATCAGCCCCAGCATTTT. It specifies CATSDGYQPQHF.

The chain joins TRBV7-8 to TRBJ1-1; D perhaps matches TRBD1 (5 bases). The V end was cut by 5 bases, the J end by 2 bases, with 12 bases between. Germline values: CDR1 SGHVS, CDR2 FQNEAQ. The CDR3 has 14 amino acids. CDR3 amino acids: CASSAHRTNTEAFF. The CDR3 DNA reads TGTGCCAGCAGCGCCCACAGGACTAACACTGAAGCTTTCTTT.

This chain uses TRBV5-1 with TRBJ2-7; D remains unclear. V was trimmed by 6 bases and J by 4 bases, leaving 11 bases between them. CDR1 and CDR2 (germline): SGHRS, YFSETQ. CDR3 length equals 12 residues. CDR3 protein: CASKWSGYEQYF. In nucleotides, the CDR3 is TGCGCCAGCAAATGGTCCGGTTACGAGCAGTACTTC.

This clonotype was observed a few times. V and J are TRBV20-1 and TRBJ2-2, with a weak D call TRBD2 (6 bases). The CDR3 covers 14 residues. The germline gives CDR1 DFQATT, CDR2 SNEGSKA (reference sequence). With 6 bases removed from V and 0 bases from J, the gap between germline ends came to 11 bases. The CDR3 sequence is CSARRGANTGELFF. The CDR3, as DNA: TGCAGTGCCCGGCGGGGCGCGAACACCGGGGAGCTGTTTTTT.

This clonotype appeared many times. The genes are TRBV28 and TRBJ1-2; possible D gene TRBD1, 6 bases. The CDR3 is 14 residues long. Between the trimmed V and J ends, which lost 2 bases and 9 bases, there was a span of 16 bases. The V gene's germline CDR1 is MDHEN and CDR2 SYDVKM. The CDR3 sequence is CASSLTAGGHRYTF. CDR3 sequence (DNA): TGTGCCAGCAGTTTAACGGCCGGGGGGCACCGCTACACCTTC.

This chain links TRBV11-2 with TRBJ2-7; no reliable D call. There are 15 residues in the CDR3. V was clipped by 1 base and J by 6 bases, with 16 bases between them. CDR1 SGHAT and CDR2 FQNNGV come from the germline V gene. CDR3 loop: CASSLGSELTCEQYF. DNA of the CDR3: TGTGCCAGCAGCTTAGGGTCGGAACTGACCTGCGAGCAGTACTTC. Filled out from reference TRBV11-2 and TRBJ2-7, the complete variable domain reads EAGVAQSPRYKIIEKRQSVAFWCNPISGHATLYWYQQILGQGPKLLIQFQNNGVVDDSQLPKDRFSAERLKGVDSTLKIQPAKLEDSAVYLCASSLGSELTCEQYFGPGTRLTVT.

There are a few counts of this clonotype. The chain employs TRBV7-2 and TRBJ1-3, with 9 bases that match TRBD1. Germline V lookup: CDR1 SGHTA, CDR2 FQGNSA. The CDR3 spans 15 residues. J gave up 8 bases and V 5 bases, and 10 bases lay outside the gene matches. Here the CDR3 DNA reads TGTGCCAGCAGCCGAACCGGGACAGGGCGCCACACCATATATTTT. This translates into CASSRTGTGRHTIYF.

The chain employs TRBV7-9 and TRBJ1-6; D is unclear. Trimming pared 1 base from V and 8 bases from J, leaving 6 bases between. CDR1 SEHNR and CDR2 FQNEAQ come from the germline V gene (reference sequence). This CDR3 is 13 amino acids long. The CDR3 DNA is TGTGCCAGCAGCTTAGACGGGGATTCACCCCTCCACTTT. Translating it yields CASSLDGDSPLHF.

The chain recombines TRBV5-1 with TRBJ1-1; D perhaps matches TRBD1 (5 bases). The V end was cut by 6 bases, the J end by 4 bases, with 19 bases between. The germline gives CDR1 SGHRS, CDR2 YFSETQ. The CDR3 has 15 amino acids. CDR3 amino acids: CASTSRGARGTEAFF. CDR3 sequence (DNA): TGCGCCAGCACCTCTAGAGGGGCCCGGGGCACTGAAGCTTTCTTT.

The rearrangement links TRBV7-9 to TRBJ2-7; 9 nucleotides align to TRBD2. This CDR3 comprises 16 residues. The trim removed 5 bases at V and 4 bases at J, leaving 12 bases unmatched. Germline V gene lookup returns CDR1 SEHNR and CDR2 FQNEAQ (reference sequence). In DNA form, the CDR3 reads TGTGCCAGCAGCAAAGGACTGTCTAGCGGGATTTACGAGCAGTACTTC. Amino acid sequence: CASSKGLSSGIYEQYF.

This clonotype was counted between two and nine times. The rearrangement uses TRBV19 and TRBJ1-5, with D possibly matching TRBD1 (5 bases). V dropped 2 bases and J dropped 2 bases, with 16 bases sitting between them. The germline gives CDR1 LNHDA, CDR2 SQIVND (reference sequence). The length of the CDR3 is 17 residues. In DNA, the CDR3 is TGTGCCAGTAGTATACTTGGGGGAAGGTCGGGCAATCAGCCCCAGCATTTT. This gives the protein CASSILGGRSGNQPQHF.

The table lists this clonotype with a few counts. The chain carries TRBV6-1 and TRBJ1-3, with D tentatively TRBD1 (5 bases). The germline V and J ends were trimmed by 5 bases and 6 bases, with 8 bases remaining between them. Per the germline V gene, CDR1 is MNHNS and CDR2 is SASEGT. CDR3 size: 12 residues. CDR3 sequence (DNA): TGTGCCAGCAGTACACAGGCAAACACCATATATTTT. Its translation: CASSTQANTIYF.

CDR3: CASSQIPGQNTEAFF. For the CDR3, the DNA is TGTGCCAGCAGCCAGATACCGGGACAGAACACTGAAGCTTTCTTT. The V gene is TRBV3-1, the J gene TRBJ1-1; D is possibly TRBD1 (6 bases). Germline CDR1 reads LGHDT; CDR2 reads YNNKEL (reference sequence). V lost 3 bases and J lost 1, with 12 bases in between. This CDR3 has 15 residues.

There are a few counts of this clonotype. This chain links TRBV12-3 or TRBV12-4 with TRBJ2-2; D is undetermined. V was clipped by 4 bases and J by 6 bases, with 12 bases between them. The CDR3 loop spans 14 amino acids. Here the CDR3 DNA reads TGTGCCAGCAGTTCCGCCGGGCCCTCCGGGGAGCTGTTTTTT. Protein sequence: CASSSAGPSGELFF.

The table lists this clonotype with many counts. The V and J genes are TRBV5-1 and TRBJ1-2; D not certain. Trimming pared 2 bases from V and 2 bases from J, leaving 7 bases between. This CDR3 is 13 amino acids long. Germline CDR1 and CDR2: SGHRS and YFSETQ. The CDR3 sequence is CASSFGENYGYTF. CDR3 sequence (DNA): TGCGCCAGCAGCTTCGGGGAAAACTATGGCTACACCTTC.

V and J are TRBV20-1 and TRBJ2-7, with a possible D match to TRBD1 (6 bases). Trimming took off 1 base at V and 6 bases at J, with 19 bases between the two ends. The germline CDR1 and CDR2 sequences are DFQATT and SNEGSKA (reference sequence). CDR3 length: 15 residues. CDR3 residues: CSARASQGSPGEQYF. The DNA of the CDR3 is TGCAGTGCTAGAGCCTCACAGGGCTCCCCGGGCGAGCAGTACTTC.

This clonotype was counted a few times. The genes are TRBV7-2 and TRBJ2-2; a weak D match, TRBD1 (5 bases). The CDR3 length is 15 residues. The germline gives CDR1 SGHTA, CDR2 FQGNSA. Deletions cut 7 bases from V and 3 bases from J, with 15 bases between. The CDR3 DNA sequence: TGTGCCAGCATCTTGGACCAGGGCTACACCGGGGAGCTGTTTTTT. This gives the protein CASILDQGYTGELFF.

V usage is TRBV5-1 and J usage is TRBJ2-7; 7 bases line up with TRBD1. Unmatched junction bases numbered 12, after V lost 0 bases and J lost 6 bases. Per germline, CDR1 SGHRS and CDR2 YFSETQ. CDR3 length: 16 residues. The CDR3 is CASSLEGHRGFSEQYF. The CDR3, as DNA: TGCGCCAGCAGCTTGGAGGGGCACAGGGGTTTTAGCGAGCAGTACTTC.

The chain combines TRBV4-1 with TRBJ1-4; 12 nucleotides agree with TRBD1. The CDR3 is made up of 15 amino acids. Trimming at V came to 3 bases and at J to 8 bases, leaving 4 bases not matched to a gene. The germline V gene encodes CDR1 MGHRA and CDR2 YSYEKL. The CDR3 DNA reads TGCGCCAGCAGCCAGTCCGGGACAGGGGGCGAAAAACTGTTTTTT. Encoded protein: CASSQSGTGGEKLFF.

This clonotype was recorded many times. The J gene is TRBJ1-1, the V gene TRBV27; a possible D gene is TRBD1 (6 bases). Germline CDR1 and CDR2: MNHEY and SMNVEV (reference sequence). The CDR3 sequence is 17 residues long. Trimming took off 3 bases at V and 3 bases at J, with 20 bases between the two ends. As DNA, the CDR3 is TGTGCCAGCAGTTTCTCAGGGACAACCCTTGGGGACACTGAAGCTTTCTTT. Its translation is CASSFSGTTLGDTEAFF.

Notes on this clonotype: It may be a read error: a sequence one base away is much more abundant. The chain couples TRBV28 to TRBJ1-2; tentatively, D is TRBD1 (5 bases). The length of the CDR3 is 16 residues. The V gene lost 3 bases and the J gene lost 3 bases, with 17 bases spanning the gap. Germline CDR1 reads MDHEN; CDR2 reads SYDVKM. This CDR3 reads CASSFAGRELHYGYTF. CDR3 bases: TGTGCCAGCAGTTTTGCAGGGCGGGAGTTACACTATGGCTACACCTTC.